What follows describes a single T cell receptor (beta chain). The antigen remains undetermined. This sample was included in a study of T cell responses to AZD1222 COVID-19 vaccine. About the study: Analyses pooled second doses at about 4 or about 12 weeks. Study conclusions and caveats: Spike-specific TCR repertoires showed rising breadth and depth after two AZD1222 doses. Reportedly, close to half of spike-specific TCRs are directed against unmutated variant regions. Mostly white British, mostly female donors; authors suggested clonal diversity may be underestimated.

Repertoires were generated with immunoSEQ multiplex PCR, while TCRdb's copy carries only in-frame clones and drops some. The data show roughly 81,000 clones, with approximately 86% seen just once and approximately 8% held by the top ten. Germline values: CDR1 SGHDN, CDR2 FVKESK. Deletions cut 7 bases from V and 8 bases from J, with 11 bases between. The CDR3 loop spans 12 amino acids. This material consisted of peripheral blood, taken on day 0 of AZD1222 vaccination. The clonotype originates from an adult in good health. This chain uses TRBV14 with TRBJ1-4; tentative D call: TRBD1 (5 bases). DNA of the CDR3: TGTGCCAGCAACGGCGGGGGGGAAAAACTGTTTTTT. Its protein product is CASNGGGEKLFF.